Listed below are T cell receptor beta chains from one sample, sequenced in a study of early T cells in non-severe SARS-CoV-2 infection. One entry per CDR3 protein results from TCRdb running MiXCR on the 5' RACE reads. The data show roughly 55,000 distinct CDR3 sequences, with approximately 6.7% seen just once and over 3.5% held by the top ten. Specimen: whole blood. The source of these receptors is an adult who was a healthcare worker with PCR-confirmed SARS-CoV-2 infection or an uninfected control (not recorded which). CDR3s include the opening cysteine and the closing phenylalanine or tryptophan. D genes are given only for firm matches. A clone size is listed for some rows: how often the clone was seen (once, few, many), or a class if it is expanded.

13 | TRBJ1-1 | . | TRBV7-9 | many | TGTGCCAGCGCCGGTCAGGTCGGCACTGAAGCTTTCTTT | CASAGQVGTEAFF
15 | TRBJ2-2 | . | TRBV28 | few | TGTGCCAGCAGTTTATTCAGGGCGAACACCGGGGAGCTGTTTTTT | CASSLFRANTGELFF
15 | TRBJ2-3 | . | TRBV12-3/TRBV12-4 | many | TGTGCCAGCAGTTACCGGGCCTCCTGGGGAGATACGCAGTATTTT | CASSYRASWGDTQYF
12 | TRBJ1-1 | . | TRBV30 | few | TGTGCCTGGAGTGAAGGGGGGAATGAAGCTTTCTTT | CAWSEGGNEAFF
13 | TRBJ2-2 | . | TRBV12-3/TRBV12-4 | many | TGTGCCAGCAGTTTAATGGACACCGGGGAGCTGTTTTTT | CASSLMDTGELFF
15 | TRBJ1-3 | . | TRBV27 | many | TGTGCCAGCAGTTTCGACGCATCCACCGGAAACACCATATATTTT | CASSFDASTGNTIYF
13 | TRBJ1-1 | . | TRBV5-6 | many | TGTGCCAGCAGCCCCTGGCGAGATTACGGAGCTTTCTTT | CASSPWRDYGAFF
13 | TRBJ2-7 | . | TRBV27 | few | TGTGCCAGCAGTTTCCTTAGCTCCTACGAGCAGTACTTC | CASSFLSSYEQYF
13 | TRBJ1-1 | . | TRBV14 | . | TGTGCCAGCAGCCAAAAGTCCTGGACTGAAGCTTTCTTT | CASSQKSWTEAFF
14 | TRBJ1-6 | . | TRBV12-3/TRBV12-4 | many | TGTGCCAGCAGTTTATCTGGGATGGAATCACCCCTCCACTTT | CASSLSGMESPLHF
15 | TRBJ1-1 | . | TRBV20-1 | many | TGCAGTGTCTCAGACAGGACTATGGGGAACACTGAAGCTTTCTTT | CSVSDRTMGNTEAFF
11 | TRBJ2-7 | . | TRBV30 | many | TGTGCCTGGAGTTTGCCCGGGCAGCAGTACTTC | CAWSLPGQQYF
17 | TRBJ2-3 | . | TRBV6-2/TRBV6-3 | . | TGTGCCAGCACCGCTTCACCCAGGCAGCGTAACACAGATACGCAGTATTTT | CASTASPRQRNTDTQYF
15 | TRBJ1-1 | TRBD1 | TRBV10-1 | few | TGCGCCAGTAAGACAGGGAACTACATGAACACTGAAGCTTTCTTT | CASKTGNYMNTEAFF
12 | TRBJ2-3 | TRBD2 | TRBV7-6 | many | TGTGCCAGCAGCTCACGGGAGGCTACGCAGTATTTT | CASSSREATQYF
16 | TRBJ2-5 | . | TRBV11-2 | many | TGTGCCAGCAGCTTAGTGACCCCGGGACTGCAAGAGACCCAGTACTTC | CASSLVTPGLQETQYF
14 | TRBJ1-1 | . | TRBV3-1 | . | TGTGCCAGCAGCCAAGACAGGGAGGGCACAGAAGCTTTCTTT | CASSQDREGTEAFF
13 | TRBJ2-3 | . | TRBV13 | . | TGTGCCACTGCGGGGCCTAGCACAGATACGCAGTATTTT | CATAGPSTDTQYF
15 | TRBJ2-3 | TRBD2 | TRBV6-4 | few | TGTGCCAGCAGTGACTCGACTAGCGGGGGGGATACGCAGTATTTT | CASSDSTSGGDTQYF
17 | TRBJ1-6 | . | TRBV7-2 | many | TGTGCCAGCAGCTTAGGTCGCAGGAGCTCCTATAATTCACCCCTCCACTTT | CASSLGRRSSYNSPLHF
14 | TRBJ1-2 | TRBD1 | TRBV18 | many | TGTGCCAGCTCACAGGGGGCCAGCAACTATGGCTACACCTTC | CASSQGASNYGYTF
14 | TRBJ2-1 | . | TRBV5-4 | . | TGTGCCAGCAGCTTGGGAAGCTCCTACAATGAGCAGTTCTTC | CASSLGSSYNEQFF
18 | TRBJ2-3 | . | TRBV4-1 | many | TGCGCCAGCAGCCAAGAAGGCACTAGACTCTCTAACACAGATACGCAGTATTTT | CASSQEGTRLSNTDTQYF
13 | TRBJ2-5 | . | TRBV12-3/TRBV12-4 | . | TGTGCCAGCAGTTCGGGAGTGCTGGAGACCCAGTACTTC | CASSSGVLETQYF
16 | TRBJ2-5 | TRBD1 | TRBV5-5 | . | TGTGCCAGCAGCTCCACCGGGACAGGGGGTTCAGAGACCCAGTACTTC | CASSSTGTGGSETQYF
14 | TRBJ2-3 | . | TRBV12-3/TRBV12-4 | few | TGTGCCAGCAGTTTCACTAGCACTTCAGATACGCAGTATTTT | CASSFTSTSDTQYF
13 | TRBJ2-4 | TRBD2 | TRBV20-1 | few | TGCAGTGCCGCCCTGGGGGGGGAAAACATTCAGTACTTC | CSAALGGENIQYF
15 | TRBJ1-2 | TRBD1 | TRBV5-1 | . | TGCGCCAGCAGCCCGACTGACAGGGCCGTTTTCGGCTACACCTTC | CASSPTDRAVFGYTF
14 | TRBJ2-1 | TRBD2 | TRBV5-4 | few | TGTGCCAGCAGCACTAGCGGGCTCTACAATGAGCAGTTCTTC | CASSTSGLYNEQFF
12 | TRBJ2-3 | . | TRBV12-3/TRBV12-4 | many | TGTGCCAGCCGGCCTAGCACAGATACGCAGTATTTT | CASRPSTDTQYF
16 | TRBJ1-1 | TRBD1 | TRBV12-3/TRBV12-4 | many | TGTGCCAGCAGTCTTGACAGGGGCGAGGGAGTCACTGAAGCTTTCTTT | CASSLDRGEGVTEAFF
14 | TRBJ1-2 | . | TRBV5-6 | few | TGTGCCAGCAGCCCCAGAGGGGACAACTATGGCTACACCTTC | CASSPRGDNYGYTF
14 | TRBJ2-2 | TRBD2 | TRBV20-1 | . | TGCAGTGCTGGCCTGGGGGGGGACACCGGGGAGCTGTTTTTT | CSAGLGGDTGELFF
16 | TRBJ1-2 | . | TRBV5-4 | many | TGTGCCAGCAGCGTGGCGGTGGGTCAGGTGAACTATGGCTACACCTTC | CASSVAVGQVNYGYTF
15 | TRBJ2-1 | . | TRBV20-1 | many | TGCAGTGCTAGAGACGCGGAAAGAGCCGACAATGAGCAGTTCTTC | CSARDAERADNEQFF
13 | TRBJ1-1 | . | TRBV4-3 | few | TGCGCCAGCAGCCAAAACGGGGGCGATGAAGCTTTCTTT | CASSQNGGDEAFF
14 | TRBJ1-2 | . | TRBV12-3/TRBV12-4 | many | TGTGCCAGCAGTAGGAGGGGCATCGCTGGTGGCTACACCTTC | CASSRRGIAGGYTF
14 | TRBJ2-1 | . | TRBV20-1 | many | TGCAGTGCTCATTCAGGGGTATCCTACAATGAGCAGTTCTTC | CSAHSGVSYNEQFF
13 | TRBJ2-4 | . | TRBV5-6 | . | TGTGCCAGCAGCTTGGCCTTTGGTCGTGGAAAGTACTTC | CASSLAFGRGKYF
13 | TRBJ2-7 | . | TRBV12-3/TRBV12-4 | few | TGTGCCAGCAGTTTCGCGGGTCCCTACGAGCAGTACTTC | CASSFAGPYEQYF
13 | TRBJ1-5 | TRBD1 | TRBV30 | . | TGTGCCTGGAGTACAGGGGGGGGTCAGCCCCAGCATTTT | CAWSTGGGQPQHF
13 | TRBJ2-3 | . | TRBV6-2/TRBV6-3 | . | TGTGCCAGCAGTTACGGTAGCACAGATACGCAGTATTTT | CASSYGSTDTQYF
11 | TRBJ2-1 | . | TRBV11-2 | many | TGTGCCAGCAGCTTAGCTAATGAGCAGTTCTTC | CASSLANEQFF
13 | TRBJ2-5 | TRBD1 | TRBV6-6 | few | TGTGCCAGTAAGCCTGCAGGGGGCGAGACCCAGTACTTC | CASKPAGGETQYF
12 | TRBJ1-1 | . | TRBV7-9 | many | TGTGCCAGCAGCTTAGGTGAGGGCCGCGCTTTCTTT | CASSLGEGRAFF